The rows below give T cell receptor beta chains drawn from one sample of a study of PD-L1 blockade in urothelial cancer. The assay was immunoSEQ multiplex PCR, and TCRdb's table has in-frame clones only and misses some. The table records 50,000 to 60,000 clones, roughly 84% of them present only once. The specimen was PBMCs, collected around atezolizumab (anti-PD-L1) treatment. The receptors originated from a man aged 35-49 years with urothelial cancer. CDR3s leave out the opening cysteine and the closing phenylalanine or tryptophan.

length | J | V | CDR3
13 | TRBJ1-1 | TRBV7-6 | ASSLSGVKDTEAF
12 | TRBJ2-2 | TRBV5-4 | ASSLYGGRRELF
11 | TRBJ2-7 | TRBV2 | ASRGLAQGEQY
14 | TRBJ1-4 | TRBV30 | AWGTGTGATNEKLF
12 | TRBJ2-7 | TRBV5-6 | ASSPSTLTYEQY
11 | TRBJ1-4 | TRBV7-9 | ASRDGQGEKLF
12 | TRBJ1-2 | TRBV19 | ASSRARQGHGYT
13 | TRBJ1-6 | TRBV6-5 | ASRDGTGLNSPLH
13 | TRBJ2-7 | TRBV18 | ASSPQGQGTYEQY
14 | TRBJ2-5 | TRBV5-1 | ASSLHSGGRGETQY
13 | TRBJ2-1 | TRBV4-3 | ASSQPGLAGNEQF
13 | TRBJ2-1 | TRBV10-1 | ASSEAGWRNNEQF
11 | TRBJ2-1 | TRBV7-2 | ASSLGVASEQF
15 | TRBJ2-2 | TRBV9 | ASSTRAGTRHTGELF
13 | TRBJ1-1 | TRBV6-5 | ASSYYSGPNTEAF
12 | TRBJ2-1 | TRBV11-1 | ASSHPSGRHEQF
15 | TRBJ1-5 | TRBV27 | ASSPTRGGYSNQPQH
14 | TRBJ2-3 | TRBV4-2 | ASSQGLAEGTDTQY
13 | TRBJ2-3 | TRBV19 | ASRKGQGATDTQY
13 | TRBJ1-2 | TRBV28 | ASSFGGTALYGYT
14 | TRBJ2-7 | TRBV5-5 | ASSLSGGQGHYEQY
13 | TRBJ2-2 | TRBV11-2 | ASSLGPSNTGELF
14 | TRBJ2-2 | TRBV15 | ATSRDPGRATGELF
13 | TRBJ1-1 | TRBV16 | ASSQDNRLNTEAF
11 | TRBJ2-5 | TRBV10-3 | AIKEGSRETQY
13 | TRBJ2-1 | TRBV28 | ASASRRREGPVQF
15 | TRBJ2-3 | TRBV4-2 | ASSPRASGRGTDTQY
14 | TRBJ2-1 | TRBV19 | ASSPAGLADYNEQF
14 | TRBJ2-7 | TRBV10-3 | AITQIQGMDTYEQY
12 | TRBJ1-5 | TRBV19 | ASSIRGPNQPQH
17 | TRBJ2-4 | TRBV7-9 | ASSSSPGHNWEAKNIQY
10 | TRBJ2-5 | TRBV28 | ASKGGRETQY
13 | TRBJ2-7 | TRBV9 | ASSVASGGQYEQY
11 | TRBJ2-7 | TRBV5-4 | ASRDGTSGILL
14 | TRBJ2-2 | TRBV19 | ASSDIRRQSTGELF
13 | TRBJ2-2 | TRBV28 | ASSSSGRASGELF
15 | TRBJ2-1 | TRBV28 | ASSSRGRQGVGDEQF
11 | TRBJ2-1 | TRBV2 | ASSEVAGGEQF
14 | TRBJ2-2 | TRBV7-2 | ASSSVAGGRTGELF
10 | TRBJ1-2 | TRBV18 | ASREGTYGYT
13 | TRBJ1-1 | TRBV10-1 | ASSDWTGGGTEAF
14 | TRBJ2-3 | TRBV4-1 | ASSLAFRRSADTQY
12 | TRBJ1-4 | TRBV5-1 | ASSLMRTNEKLF
11 | TRBJ1-4 | TRBV30 | AWSVQGFEKLF
10 | TRBJ2-7 | TRBV9 | ASSRQAGEQY
13 | TRBJ1-4 | TRBV28 | ASSLGTARNEKLF
9 | TRBJ2-7 | TRBV6-6 | ASSYSDEQY
12 | TRBJ2-1 | TRBV19 | ASSTGQVSNEQF
11 | TRBJ1-1 | TRBV28 | ATQGFMNTEAF
14 | TRBJ2-2 | TRBV9 | ASSAGTGVNTGELF
13 | TRBJ2-7 | TRBV7-9 | ASSPMDRGNYEQY
11 | TRBJ1-2 | TRBV6-5 | ASSTTRSRGYT
14 | TRBJ2-7 | TRBV7-2 | ASSSPSGTGVGEQY
11 | TRBJ2-1 | TRBV6-1 | ASNLGRYNEQF